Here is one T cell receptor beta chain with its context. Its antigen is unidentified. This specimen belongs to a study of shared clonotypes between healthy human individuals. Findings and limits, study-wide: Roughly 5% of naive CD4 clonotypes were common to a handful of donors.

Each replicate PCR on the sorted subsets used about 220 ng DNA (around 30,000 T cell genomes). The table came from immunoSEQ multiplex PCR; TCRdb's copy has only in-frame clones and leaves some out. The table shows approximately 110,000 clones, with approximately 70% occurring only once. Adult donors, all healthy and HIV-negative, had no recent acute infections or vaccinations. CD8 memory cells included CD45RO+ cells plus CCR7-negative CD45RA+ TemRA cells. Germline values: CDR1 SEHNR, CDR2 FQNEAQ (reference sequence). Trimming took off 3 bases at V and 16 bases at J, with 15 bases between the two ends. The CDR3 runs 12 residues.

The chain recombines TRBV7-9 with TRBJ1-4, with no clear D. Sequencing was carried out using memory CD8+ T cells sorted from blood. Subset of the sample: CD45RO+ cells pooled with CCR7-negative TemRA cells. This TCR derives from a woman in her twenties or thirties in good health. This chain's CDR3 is CASSFEGRPQFF. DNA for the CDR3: TGTGCCAGCAGCTTCGAGGGCAGGCCACAGTTTTTT.